This TCR beta chain derives from a study of T cells after yellow fever vaccination. This clonotype was counted many times. This CDR3 is 12 amino acids long. V lost 1 base and J 7 bases, leaving 8 bases between the germline ends. MiXCR, run by TCRdb on the 5' RACE reads, gives a single entry per CDR3 protein. The sample carries approximately 300,000 distinct CDR3 sequences, around 6.8% recorded once. The chain recombines TRBV12-3 or TRBV12-4 with TRBJ2-7; possibly TRBD2 for D (6 bases). Sequences were derived from PBMCs, sampled about 41 days after the first yellow fever vaccination. The receptor was isolated from a man between 18 and 35 years old who received the YFV17D yellow fever vaccine. The DNA of the CDR3 is TGTGCCAGCAGTTTAGGCGGGGCGGAGCAGTACTTC. Its translation is CASSLGGAEQYF.